The 19 T cell receptor beta chains given below trace back to one sample, sequenced in a study of early T cells in non-severe SARS-CoV-2 infection. Each CDR3 protein gets one entry after TCRdb re-called the 5' RACE reads with MiXCR. The repertoire holds some 82,000 distinct CDR3 sequences, with around 12% as singletons. Source: whole blood, taken at baseline. Source of these receptors: an adult who was a healthcare worker with PCR-confirmed SARS-CoV-2 infection or an uninfected control (not recorded which).

This clonotype was seen many times. This sequence joins TRBV28 and TRBJ1-6; D unresolved. Trimming cost V 6 bases and J 7 bases, with 10 bases left between them. Looked up from germline, CDR1 is MDHEN and CDR2 is SYDVKM. CDR3 length equals 13 residues. Here the CDR3 DNA reads TGTGCCAGCAGGGGGATAGCCAATTCACCCCTCCACTTT. It encodes CASRGIANSPLHF.

This chain joins TRBV5-6 and TRBJ1-6; D not certain. The CDR3 is made up of 19 amino acids. Per germline, CDR1 SGHDT and CDR2 YYEEEE. V gave up 0 bases and J gave up 0 bases, with 16 bases separating them. DNA for the CDR3: TGTGCCAGCAGCTTGGAGTCAACAGACTCTTTCTCCTATAATTCACCCCTCCACTTT. It translates to CASSLESTDSFSYNSPLHF.

This clonotype was observed a handful of times. The chain employs TRBV30 and TRBJ1-5; 9 bases match TRBD1. The CDR3 sequence is 13 residues long. V shed 2 bases and J 9 bases; nucleotides not matched to a gene: 5. The germline gives CDR1 GTSNPN, CDR2 SVGIG (reference sequence). CDR3 DNA: TGTGCCTGGAGTAAAGACAGGGGGGTGCCCCAGCATTTT. It translates to CAWSKDRGVPQHF.

This clonotype was counted at least ten times. The chain links TRBV12-5 to TRBJ2-4, with D hard to call. The germline gives CDR1 LGHNT, CDR2 FRNRAP. This CDR3 has 11 residues. V was clipped by 7 bases and J by 3 bases, with 4 bases between them. The CDR3: CASVLKNIQYF. The CDR3 DNA sequence: TGTGCTAGTGTTCTCAAAAACATTCAGTACTTC.

This clonotype occurred a few times. The rearrangement uses TRBV7-9 and TRBJ1-5; D remains ambiguous. Per germline, CDR1 SEHNR and CDR2 FQNEAQ (reference sequence). The germline V and J ends were trimmed by 0 bases and 4 bases, with 16 bases remaining between them. This CDR3 region has 17 residues. The CDR3 region has the DNA TGTGCCAGCAGCTTAGCGCAAGGAGGTAGACATAATCAGCCCCAGCATTTT. It codes for CASSLAQGGRHNQPQHF.

The rearrangement uses TRBV11-3 and TRBJ2-5; maybe TRBD1 (5 bases). V lost 3 bases to trimming and J lost 2 bases, with 13 bases between them. The CDR3 consists of 15 residues. Germline CDR1 and CDR2: SGHNT and YENEEA. DNA of the CDR3: TGTGCCAGCAGCTTTCAGGGTTGGGGTCAAGAGACCCAGTACTTC. This encodes CASSFQGWGQETQYF. The whole variable domain, remainder taken from reference TRBV11-3 and TRBJ2-5, is EAGVVQSPRYKIIEKKQPVAFWCNPISGHNTLYWYLQNLGQGPELLIRYENEEAVDDSQLPKDRFSAERLKGVDSTLKIQPAELGDSAVYLCASSFQGWGQETQYFGPGTRLLVL.

The chain recombines TRBV28 with TRBJ1-1; 7 bases align to TRBD1. Per the germline V gene, CDR1 is MDHEN and CDR2 is SYDVKM. CDR3 length equals 12 residues. The V gene end was trimmed by 10 bases and the J gene end by 5 bases; junction bases not matched to a gene: 7. Here the CDR3 DNA reads TGTGCCATCAACAGGGGTCGGACTGAAGCTTTCTTT. Its translation is CAINRGRTEAFF.

The chain carries TRBV7-9 and TRBJ2-7, with D perhaps assigned TRBD1 or TRBD2 (5 bases each). Germline values: CDR1 SEHNR, CDR2 FQNEAQ (reference sequence). V was pared by 1 base and J by 6 bases, with 7 bases between. The CDR3 is made up of 12 amino acids. CDR3 amino acids: CASSLGGSEQYF. The CDR3 DNA sequence: TGTGCCAGCAGCTTAGGGGGGTCCGAGCAGTACTTC.

This sequence joins TRBV5-4 and TRBJ2-3; 9 bases are shared with TRBD2. The CDR3 covers 20 residues. Germline-derived CDR1 and CDR2 are SGHNT and YYREEE (reference sequence). The J segment lost 1 base and the V segment lost 4 bases, leaving 19 bases of the junction unmatched. The CDR3, as DNA: TGTGCCAGCAGCCCCAAGACTAGCGGAGGTCGAGGTAGCCGCACAGATACGCAGTATTTT. Translation: CASSPKTSGGRGSRTDTQYF. Using reference TRBV5-4 and TRBJ2-3 for the parts outside the CDR3, the full variable domain is ETGVTQSPTHLIKTRGQQVTLRCSSQSGHNTVSWYQQALGQGPQFIFQYYREEENGRGNFPPRFSGLQFPNYSSELNVNALELDDSALYLCASSPKTSGGRGSRTDTQYFGPGTRLTVL.

This clonotype was found a few times. The J gene is TRBJ2-5, the V gene TRBV12-3 or TRBV12-4; D is perhaps TRBD2 (5 bases). V lost 5 bases and J lost 7, with 14 bases in between. This CDR3 spans 13 amino acids. CDR3 residues: CASSPSSPGTQYF. The CDR3 coding sequence is TGTGCCAGCAGTCCTAGCAGTCCGGGGACCCAGTACTTC.

V gene TRBV28 combines with J gene TRBJ1-6; TRBD1 matches 11 bases. The CDR3 covers 16 residues. V lost 8 bases and J lost 8; bases outside the gene matches: 11. Germline CDR1 reads MDHEN; CDR2 reads SYDVKM. The CDR3 spells CASWDRGYRSDSPLHF. DNA of the CDR3: TGTGCCAGCTGGGACAGGGGGTATCGAAGTGATTCACCCCTCCACTTT.

CDR3 in amino acids: CASSQTTGGYQPQHF. CDR3 in DNA: TGTGCCAGCAGTCAGACTACAGGGGGGTATCAGCCCCAGCATTTT. V and J are TRBV12-3 or TRBV12-4 and TRBJ1-5, with 8 positions matching TRBD1. The CDR3 consists of 15 residues. Trimming at V came to 5 bases and at J to 5 bases, leaving 8 bases not matched to a gene.

The CDR3: CASSLPPRGTYNSPLHF. The CDR3, as DNA: TGTGCCAGCAGTTTACCCCCCCGGGGCACCTATAATTCACCCCTCCACTTT. This sequence joins TRBV27 and TRBJ1-6; D possibly corresponds to TRBD1 (5 bases). This CDR3 is 17 amino acids long. V gave up 2 bases and J gave up 2 bases, with 13 bases separating them. In germline, CDR1 is MNHEY, CDR2 SMNVEV (reference sequence).

This clonotype showed up many times. The V gene is TRBV12-3 or TRBV12-4, the J gene TRBJ1-4; D unclear. This CDR3 has 13 residues. V was pared by 5 bases and J by 2 bases, with 6 bases between. CDR3 coding DNA: TGTGCCAGCAGTACAGTTACTAATGAAAAACTGTTTTTT. Amino acids: CASSTVTNEKLFF.

This clonotype was seen at least ten times. The chain links TRBV4-2 to TRBJ2-2; D unclear. There are 13 residues in the CDR3. V was cut by 0 bases and J by 7 bases, with 6 bases left in between. Germline V gene data show CDR1 as LGHNA and CDR2 as YNFKEQ. The CDR3 is CASSQDLIGELFF. CDR3 DNA sequence: TGTGCCAGCAGCCAAGATCTTATCGGGGAGCTGTTTTTT.

This clonotype appeared a few times. CDR3 residues: CASSQDRQGATDTQYF. In nucleotides, the CDR3 is TGTGCCAGCAGCCAAGATCGGCAGGGCGCTACAGATACGCAGTATTTT. V gene TRBV3-1 combines with J gene TRBJ2-3, with TRBD1 as a possible D gene (5 bases). V lost 0 bases and J lost 3, with 13 bases in between. The CDR3 sequence is 16 residues long. The germline V gene encodes CDR1 LGHDT and CDR2 YNNKEL (reference sequence).

This clonotype was found many times. This chain connects TRBV7-2 to TRBJ2-5, with D possibly being TRBD2 (5 bases). CDR1 is SGHTA and CDR2 is FQGNSA in the germline V gene. The CDR3 is 16 residues long. V gave up 0 bases and J gave up 6 bases, with 17 bases separating them. CDR3 in amino acids: CASSLARGPVGKTQYF. The CDR3, as DNA: TGTGCCAGCAGCTTAGCCAGAGGCCCTGTCGGGAAGACCCAGTACTTC.

This clonotype was seen more than once but under ten times. CDR3 DNA sequence: TGTGCCAGCAGTTCCGGGACAGGGAGCCCAGATACGCAGTATTTT. Encoded protein: CASSSGTGSPDTQYF. V usage is TRBV12-3 or TRBV12-4 and J usage is TRBJ2-3, with 9 bases aligning to TRBD1. CDR3 size: 15 residues. Unmatched junction bases numbered 6, after V lost 4 bases and J lost 4 bases.

The DNA for the CDR3 is TGCAGTGCTAGAGTCCTCGGGATAGGACCAGATACGCAGTATTTT. This translates into CSARVLGIGPDTQYF. The gene calls are TRBV20-1 and TRBJ2-3; tentatively, D is TRBD2 (5 bases). The V gene lost 1 base and the J gene lost 4 bases, with 15 bases spanning the gap. CDR3 length: 15 amino acids. From germline, CDR1 is DFQATT and CDR2 SNEGSKA (reference sequence).